The entry that follows covers one T cell receptor beta chain sequence. What it recognizes is unknown. The protocol was immunoSEQ multiplex PCR, while the TCRdb copy is restricted to in-frame clones and leaves out a portion. The table records roughly 72,000 clones, about 84% of them present only once. This sample was taken from a study of OX40 agonist ivuxolimab in advanced cancers. Study in general: The patients' treatment was ivuxolimab, an agonistic anti-OX40 (CD134) antibody.

Between the trimmed V and J ends, which lost 4 bases and 0 bases, there was a span of 12 bases. CDR3 length equals 16 residues. Germline CDR1 reads SEHNR; CDR2 reads FQNEAQ (reference sequence). Broader study findings: CD8+ T cells were the subset that, on average, had more expanded clones than CD4+. It was not determined which antigens were specifically recognized by the peripheral T cells that had undergone clonal expansion.

This sequence joins TRBV7-9 and TRBJ1-4; perhaps TRBD1 as D (6 bases). The input for sequencing was CD4+ or CD8+ T cells sorted from blood, taken in a trial of the OX40 agonist ivuxolimab. The receptor comes from an adult with an advanced solid tumor such as melanoma, head and neck, liver or kidney cancer. CDR3 sequence reads: CASSSGGGATNEKLFF. CDR3 DNA sequence: TGTGCCAGCAGCTCAGGAGGGGGGGCAACTAATGAAAAACTGTTTTTT.